The sequence of this TCR beta chain was determined in a study of blood T cell repertoires in COVID-19. Study in general: COVID-19 samples collected from the United States, Italy and Spain covered acute and convalescent phases.

As regards this clone: One junction end does not reproduce the germline sequence, and a read error may be involved.

The CDR3 covers 16 residues. In germline, CDR1 is SGHTA, CDR2 FQGTGA. In the authors' workflow: Amplifying reference gene primers gave estimates of nucleated cell counts. Method: immunoSEQ multiplex PCR; TCRdb's copy keeps in-frame clones and lacks some. D and trimming come from the DNA, and the V and J calls and clone size come from that table. The data contain about 170,000 clones, roughly 80% of them seen just once; the ten biggest clones take up approximately 8.1%. The J gene is TRBJ1-1, the V gene TRBV7-3, with D uncertain. The sequencing sample was made of peripheral blood. This TCR was sampled from an elderly woman with COVID-19, enrolled during active disease. In nucleotides, the CDR3 is TGTGCCAGCAGCCTAACGAGGGAGGCTATGAACACTGAAGCTTTCTTT. It is translated as CASSLTREAMNTEAFF.